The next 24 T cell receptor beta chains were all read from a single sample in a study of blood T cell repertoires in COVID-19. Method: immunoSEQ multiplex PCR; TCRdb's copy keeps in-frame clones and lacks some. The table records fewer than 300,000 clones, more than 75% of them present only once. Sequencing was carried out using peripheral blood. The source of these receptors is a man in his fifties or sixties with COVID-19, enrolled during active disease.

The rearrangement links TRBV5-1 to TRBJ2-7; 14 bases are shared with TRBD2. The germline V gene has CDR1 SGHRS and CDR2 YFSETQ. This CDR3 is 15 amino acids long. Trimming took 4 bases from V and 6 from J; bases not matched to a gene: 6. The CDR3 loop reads CASSTGLAGVSEQYF. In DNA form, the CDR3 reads TGCGCCAGCAGCACGGGACTAGCGGGAGTGAGCGAGCAGTACTTC.

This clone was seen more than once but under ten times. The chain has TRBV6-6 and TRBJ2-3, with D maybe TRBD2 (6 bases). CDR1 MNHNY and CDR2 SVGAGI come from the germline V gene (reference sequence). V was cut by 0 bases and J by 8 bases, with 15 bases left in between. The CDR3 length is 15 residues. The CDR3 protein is CASSYSGLSPVTQYF. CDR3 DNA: TGTGCCAGCAGTTACTCGGGACTCTCCCCCGTTACGCAGTATTTT.

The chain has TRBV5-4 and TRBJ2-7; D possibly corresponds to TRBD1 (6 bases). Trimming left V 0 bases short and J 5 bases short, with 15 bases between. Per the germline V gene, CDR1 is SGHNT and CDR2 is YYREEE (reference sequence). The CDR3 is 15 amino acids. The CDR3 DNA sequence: TGTGCCAGCAGCTTGGGGCTGGACAGCTTCCACGAGCAGTACTTC. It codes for CASSLGLDSFHEQYF.

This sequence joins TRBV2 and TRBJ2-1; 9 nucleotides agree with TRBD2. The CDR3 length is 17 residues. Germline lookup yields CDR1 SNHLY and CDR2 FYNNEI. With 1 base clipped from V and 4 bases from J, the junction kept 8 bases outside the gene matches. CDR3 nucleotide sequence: TGTGCCAGCAGTGAAGGGGCCGCGGGAGGGGCTTACAATGAGCAGTTCTTC. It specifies CASSEGAAGGAYNEQFF.

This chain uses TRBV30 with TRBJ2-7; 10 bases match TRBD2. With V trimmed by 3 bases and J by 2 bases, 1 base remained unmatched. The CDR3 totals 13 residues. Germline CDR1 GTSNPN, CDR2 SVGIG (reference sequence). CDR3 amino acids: CAWRLAGPYEQYF. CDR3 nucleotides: TGTGCCTGGAGACTAGCGGGACCCTACGAGCAGTACTTC.

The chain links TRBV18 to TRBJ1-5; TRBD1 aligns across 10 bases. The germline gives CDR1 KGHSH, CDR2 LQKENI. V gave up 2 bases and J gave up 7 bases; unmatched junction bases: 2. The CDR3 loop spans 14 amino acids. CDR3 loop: CASSPGTGDQPQHF. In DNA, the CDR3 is TGTGCCAGCTCACCAGGGACAGGGGACCAGCCCCAGCATTTT. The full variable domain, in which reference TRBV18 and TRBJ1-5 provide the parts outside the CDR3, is NAGVMQNPRHLVRRRGQEARLRCSPMKGHSHVYWYRQLPEEGLKFMVYLQKENIIDESGMPKERFSAEFPKEGPSILRIQQVVRGDSAAYFCASSPGTGDQPQHFGDGTRLSIL.

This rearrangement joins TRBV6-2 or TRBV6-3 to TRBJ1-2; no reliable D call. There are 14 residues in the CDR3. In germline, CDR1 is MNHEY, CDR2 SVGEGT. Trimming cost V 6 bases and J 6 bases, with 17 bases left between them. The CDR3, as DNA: TGTGCCAGCAGCTCTCTCACATACCTGGATGGCTACACCTTC. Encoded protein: CASSSLTYLDGYTF.

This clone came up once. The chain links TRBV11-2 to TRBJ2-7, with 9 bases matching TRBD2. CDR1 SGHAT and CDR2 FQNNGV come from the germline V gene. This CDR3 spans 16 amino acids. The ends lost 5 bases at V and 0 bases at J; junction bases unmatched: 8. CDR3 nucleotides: TGTGCCAGCAGCAGAGGACTAGCGCATCTCTCCTACGAGCAGTACTTC. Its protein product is CASSRGLAHLSYEQYF.

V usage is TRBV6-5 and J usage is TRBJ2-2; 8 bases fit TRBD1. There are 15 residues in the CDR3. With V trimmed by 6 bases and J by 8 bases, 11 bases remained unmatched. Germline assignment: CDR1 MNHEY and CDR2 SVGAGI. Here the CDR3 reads CASSRDRPPVGELFF. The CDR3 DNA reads TGTGCCAGCAGCAGGGACAGGCCCCCGGTGGGGGAGCTGTTTTTT.

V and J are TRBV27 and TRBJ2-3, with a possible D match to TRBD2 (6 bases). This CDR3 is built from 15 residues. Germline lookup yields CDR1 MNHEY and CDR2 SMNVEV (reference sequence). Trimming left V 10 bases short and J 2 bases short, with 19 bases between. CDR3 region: CATLQSGLLTDTQYF. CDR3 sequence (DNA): TGTGCCACCCTCCAATCGGGACTCCTCACAGATACGCAGTATTTT.

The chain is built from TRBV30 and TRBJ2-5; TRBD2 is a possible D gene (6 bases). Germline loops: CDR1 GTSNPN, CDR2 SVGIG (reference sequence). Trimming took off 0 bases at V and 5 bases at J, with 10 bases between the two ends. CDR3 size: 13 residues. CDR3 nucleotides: TGTGCCTGGAGTGTACTAGCCAGGGAGACCCAGTACTTC. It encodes CAWSVLARETQYF.

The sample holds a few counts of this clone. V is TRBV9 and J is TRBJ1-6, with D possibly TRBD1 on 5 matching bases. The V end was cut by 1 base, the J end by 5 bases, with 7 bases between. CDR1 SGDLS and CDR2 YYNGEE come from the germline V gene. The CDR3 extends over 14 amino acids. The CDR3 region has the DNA TGTGCCAGCAGCGTAACAGGAGATAATTCACCCCTCCACTTT. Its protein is CASSVTGDNSPLHF.

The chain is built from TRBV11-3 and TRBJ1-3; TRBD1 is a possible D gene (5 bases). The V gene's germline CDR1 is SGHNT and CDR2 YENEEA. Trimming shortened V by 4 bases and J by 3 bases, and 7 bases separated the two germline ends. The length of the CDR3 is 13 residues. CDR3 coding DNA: TGTGCCAGCAGCTCAGGACATGGAAACACCATATATTTT. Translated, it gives CASSSGHGNTIYF.

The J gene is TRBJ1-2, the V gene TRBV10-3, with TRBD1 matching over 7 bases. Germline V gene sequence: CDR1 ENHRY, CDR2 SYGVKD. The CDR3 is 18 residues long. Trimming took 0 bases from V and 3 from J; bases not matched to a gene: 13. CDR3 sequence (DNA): TGTGCCATCAGTGAGTCGCGGGGACAGCGCCGAGGAGACTATGGCTACACCTTC. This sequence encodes CAISESRGQRRGDYGYTF.

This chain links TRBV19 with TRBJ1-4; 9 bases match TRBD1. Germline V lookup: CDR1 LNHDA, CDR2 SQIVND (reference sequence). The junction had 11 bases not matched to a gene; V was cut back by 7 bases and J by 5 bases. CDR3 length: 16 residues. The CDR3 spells CASTLGFGQGNEKLFF. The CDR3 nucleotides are TGTGCCAGTACCCTCGGGTTTGGACAGGGGAATGAAAAACTGTTTTTT.

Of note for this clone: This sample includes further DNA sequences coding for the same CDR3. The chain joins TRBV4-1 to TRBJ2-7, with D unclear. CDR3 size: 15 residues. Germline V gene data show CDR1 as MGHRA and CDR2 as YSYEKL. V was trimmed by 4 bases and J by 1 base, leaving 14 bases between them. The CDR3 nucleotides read TGCGCCAGCAGCCCGACGGGTAAAAGGTCCTACGAGCAGTACTTC. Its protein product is CASSPTGKRSYEQYF.

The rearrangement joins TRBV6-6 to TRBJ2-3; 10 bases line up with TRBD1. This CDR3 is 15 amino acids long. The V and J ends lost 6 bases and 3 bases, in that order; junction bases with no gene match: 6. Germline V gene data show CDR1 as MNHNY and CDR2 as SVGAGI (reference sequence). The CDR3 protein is CASSHRGQGTDTQYF. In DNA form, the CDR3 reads TGTGCCAGCAGCCACCGGGGACAGGGGACAGATACGCAGTATTTT.

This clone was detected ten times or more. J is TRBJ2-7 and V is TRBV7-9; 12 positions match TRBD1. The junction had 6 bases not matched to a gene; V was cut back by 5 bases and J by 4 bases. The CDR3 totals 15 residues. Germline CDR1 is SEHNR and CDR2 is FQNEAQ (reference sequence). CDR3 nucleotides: TGTGCCAGCAGCGAGGGACAGGGGGCCGAGTACGAGCAGTACTTC. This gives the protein CASSEGQGAEYEQYF.

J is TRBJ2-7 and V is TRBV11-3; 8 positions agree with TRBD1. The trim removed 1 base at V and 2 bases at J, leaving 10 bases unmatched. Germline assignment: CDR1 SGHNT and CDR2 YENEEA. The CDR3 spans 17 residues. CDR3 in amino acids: CASSLGVTGALTYEQYF. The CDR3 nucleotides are TGTGCCAGCAGCTTAGGGGTGACAGGGGCCCTTACCTACGAGCAGTACTTC.

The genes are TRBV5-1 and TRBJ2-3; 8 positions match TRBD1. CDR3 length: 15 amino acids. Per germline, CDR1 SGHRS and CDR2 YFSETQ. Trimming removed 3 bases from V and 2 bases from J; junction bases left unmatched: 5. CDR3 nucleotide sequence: TGCGCCAGCAGCTCCCAGGGACAGGTCACAGATACGCAGTATTTT. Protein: CASSSQGQVTDTQYF.

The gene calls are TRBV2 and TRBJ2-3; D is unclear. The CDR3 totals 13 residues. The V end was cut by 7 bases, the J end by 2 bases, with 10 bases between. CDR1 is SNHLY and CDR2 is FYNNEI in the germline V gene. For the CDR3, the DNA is TGTGCCAGCAAGAACATGATCACAGATACGCAGTATTTT. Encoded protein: CASKNMITDTQYF.

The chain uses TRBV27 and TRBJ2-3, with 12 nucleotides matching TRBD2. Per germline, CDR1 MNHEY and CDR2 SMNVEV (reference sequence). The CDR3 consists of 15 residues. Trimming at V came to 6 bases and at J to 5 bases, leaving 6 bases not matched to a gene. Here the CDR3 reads CASSRLAGAGDTQYF. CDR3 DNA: TGTGCCAGCAGCCGACTAGCGGGGGCTGGAGATACGCAGTATTTT.

CDR3 nucleotide sequence: TGTGCCAGCAGCCCGGGGGGGGTCGCGTTCAACGAGCAGTTCTTC. It translates to CASSPGGVAFNEQFF. The chain employs TRBV2 and TRBJ2-1; 8 nucleotides match TRBD2. V lost 6 bases and J lost 10; bases outside the gene matches: 14. This CDR3 spans 15 amino acids. Germline CDR1 and CDR2: SNHLY and FYNNEI.

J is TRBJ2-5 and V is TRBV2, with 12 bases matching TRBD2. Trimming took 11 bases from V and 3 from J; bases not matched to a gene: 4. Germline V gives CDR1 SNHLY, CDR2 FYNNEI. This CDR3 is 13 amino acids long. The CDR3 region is CASTSGRKETQYF. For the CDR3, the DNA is TGTGCCTCAACTAGCGGGAGGAAAGAGACCCAGTACTTC.